The 4 T cell receptor beta chains listed next were all sequenced from one sample in a study of shared clonotypes between healthy human individuals. Method: immunoSEQ multiplex PCR; TCRdb's copy keeps in-frame clones and lacks some. The profile covers approximately 2.1 million clones, with 85% to 95% appearing a single time and 0.39% taken by the ten largest. The sample consisted of naive CD4+ T cells from PBMCs. Indicated subset: CD45RA+ positively selected. The source of these receptors is a man in his late teens or twenties in good health. Some clones in this sample may be carry-over from other donors' samples.

V and J are TRBV6-5 and TRBJ2-7; a weak D match, TRBD2 (5 bases). CDR1 MNHEY and CDR2 SVGAGI come from the germline V gene. Trimming removed 2 bases at V and 6 bases at J, with 20 bases between. The CDR3 extends over 16 amino acids. In nucleotides, the CDR3 is TGTGCCAGCAGTTACGACGCCTCCGGGAAATGGGGCGAGCAGTACTTC. The encoded protein is CASSYDASGKWGEQYF.

Comments on this clone: The same CDR3 arises from other DNA sequences in this sample as well. The chain is built from TRBV9 and TRBJ2-3; 8 bases map to TRBD2. Germline V gene sequence: CDR1 SGDLS, CDR2 YYNGEE. This CDR3 is 14 amino acids long. With V trimmed by 3 bases and J by 3 bases, 3 bases remained unmatched. CDR3 residues: CASSGTSSTDTQYF. The CDR3 DNA reads as TGTGCCAGCAGCGGGACTAGCAGTACAGATACGCAGTATTTT.

V is TRBV6-1 and J is TRBJ2-3; D gene uncertain. The CDR3 sequence is 13 residues long. V lost 2 bases and J 9 bases, leaving 12 bases between the germline ends. Germline V gives CDR1 MNHNS, CDR2 SASEGT. CDR3 coding DNA: TGTGCCAGCAGTGAATCGGGCACCACGACGCAGTATTTT. Translating it yields CASSESGTTTQYF.

The gene calls are TRBV6-1 and TRBJ1-4; possibly TRBD1 for D (5 bases). The germline CDR1 and CDR2 sequences are MNHNS and SASEGT. There are 13 residues in the CDR3. The ends were cut back, 6 bases at V and 8 bases at J, with 13 bases in the middle. The CDR3 DNA is TGTGCCAGCAGAGGAGGGGTAGGAGAAAAACTGTTTTTT. It specifies CASRGGVGEKLFF.